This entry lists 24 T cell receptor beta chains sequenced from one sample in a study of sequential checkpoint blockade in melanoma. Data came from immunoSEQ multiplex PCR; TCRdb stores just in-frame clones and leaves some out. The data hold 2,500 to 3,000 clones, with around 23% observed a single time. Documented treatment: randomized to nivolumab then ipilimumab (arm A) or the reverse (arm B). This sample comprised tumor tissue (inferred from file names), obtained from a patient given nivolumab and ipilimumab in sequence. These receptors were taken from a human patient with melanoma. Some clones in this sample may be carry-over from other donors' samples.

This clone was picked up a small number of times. CDR3 in amino acids: CASSFTGDISVEQYF. The CDR3 coding sequence is TGCGCCAGCAGCTTTACGGGGGACATTAGCGTGGAGCAGTACTTC. The chain uses TRBV5-1 and TRBJ2-7, with D perhaps matching TRBD1 or TRBD2 (6 bases each). Germline-derived CDR1 and CDR2 are SGHRS and YFSETQ. V shed 2 bases and J shed 7 bases, with 19 bases lying between them. CDR3 size: 15 residues.

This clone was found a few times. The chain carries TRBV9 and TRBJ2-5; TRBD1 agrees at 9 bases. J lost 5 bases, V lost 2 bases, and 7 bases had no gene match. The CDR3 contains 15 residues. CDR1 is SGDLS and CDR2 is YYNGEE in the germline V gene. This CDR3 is CASSVEQGAWETQYF. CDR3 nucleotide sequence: TGTGCCAGCAGCGTTGAACAGGGGGCTTGGGAGACCCAGTACTTC.

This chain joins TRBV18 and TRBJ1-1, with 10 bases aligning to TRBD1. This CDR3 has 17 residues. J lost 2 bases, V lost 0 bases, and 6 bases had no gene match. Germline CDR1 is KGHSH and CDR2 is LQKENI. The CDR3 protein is CASSPPGTGVTNTEAFF. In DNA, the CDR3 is TGTGCCAGCTCACCACCCGGGACAGGGGTTACCAACACTGAAGCTTTCTTT.

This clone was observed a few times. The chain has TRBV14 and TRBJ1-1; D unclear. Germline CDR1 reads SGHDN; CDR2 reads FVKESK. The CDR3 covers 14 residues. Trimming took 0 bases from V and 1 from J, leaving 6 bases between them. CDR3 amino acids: CASSQDFGNTEAFF. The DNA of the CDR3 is TGTGCCAGCAGCCAAGATTTCGGGAACACTGAAGCTTTCTTT.

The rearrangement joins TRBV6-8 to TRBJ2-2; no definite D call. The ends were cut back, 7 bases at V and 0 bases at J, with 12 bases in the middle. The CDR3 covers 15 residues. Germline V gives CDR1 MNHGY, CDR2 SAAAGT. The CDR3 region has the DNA TGTGCCAGCAATAGGGCAGCCACGAACACCGGGGAGCTGTTTTTT. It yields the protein CASNRAATNTGELFF.

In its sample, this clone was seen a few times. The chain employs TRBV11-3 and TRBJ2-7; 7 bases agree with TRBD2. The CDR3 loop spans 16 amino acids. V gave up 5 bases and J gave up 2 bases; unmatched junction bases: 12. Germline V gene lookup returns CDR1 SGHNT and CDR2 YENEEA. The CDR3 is CASSKALGGTPYEQYF. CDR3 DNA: TGTGCCAGCAGCAAAGCTCTGGGGGGGACCCCCTACGAGCAGTACTTC. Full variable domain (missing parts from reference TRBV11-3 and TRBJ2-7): EAGVVQSPRYKIIEKKQPVAFWCNPISGHNTLYWYLQNLGQGPELLIRYENEEAVDDSQLPKDRFSAERLKGVDSTLKIQPAELGDSAVYLCASSKALGGTPYEQYFGPGTRLTVT.

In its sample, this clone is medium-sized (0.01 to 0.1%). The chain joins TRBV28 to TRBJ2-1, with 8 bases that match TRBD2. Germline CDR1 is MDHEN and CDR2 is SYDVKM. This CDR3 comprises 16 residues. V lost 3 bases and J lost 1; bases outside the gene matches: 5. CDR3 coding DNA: TGTGCCAGCAGTTTCGGGGCGGGAGGTTCCTACAATGAGCAGTTCTTC. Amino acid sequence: CASSFGAGGSYNEQFF.

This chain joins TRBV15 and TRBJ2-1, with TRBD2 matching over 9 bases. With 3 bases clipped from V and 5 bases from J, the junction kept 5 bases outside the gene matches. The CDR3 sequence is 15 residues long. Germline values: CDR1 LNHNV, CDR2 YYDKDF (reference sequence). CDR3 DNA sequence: TGTGCCACCAGCAGTCTAGCGGGGATCAACAATGAGCAGTTCTTC. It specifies CATSSLAGINNEQFF.

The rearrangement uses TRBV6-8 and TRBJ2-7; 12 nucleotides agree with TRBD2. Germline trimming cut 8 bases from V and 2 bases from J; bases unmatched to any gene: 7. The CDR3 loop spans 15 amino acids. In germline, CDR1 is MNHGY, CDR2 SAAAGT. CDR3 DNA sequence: TGTGCCAGCTCTTACGGACTAGCGGGGACCTACGAGCAGTACTTC. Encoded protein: CASSYGLAGTYEQYF.

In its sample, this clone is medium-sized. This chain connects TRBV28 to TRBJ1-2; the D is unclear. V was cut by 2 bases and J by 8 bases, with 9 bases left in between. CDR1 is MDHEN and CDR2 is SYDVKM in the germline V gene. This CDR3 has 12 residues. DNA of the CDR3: TGTGCCAGCAGTTTAAGGCAGGAAGGCTACACCTTC. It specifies CASSLRQEGYTF.

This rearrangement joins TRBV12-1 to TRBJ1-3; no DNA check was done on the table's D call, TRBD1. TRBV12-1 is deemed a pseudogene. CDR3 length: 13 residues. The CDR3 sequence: CASSYNSGNTIYF. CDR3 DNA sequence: TGTGCCAGCAGCTACAACTCTGGAAACACCATATATTTT.

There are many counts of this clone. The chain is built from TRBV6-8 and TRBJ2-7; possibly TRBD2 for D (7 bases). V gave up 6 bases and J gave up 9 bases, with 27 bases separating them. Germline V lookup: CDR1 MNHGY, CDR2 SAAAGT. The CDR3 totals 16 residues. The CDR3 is CASSRAPDRDWGGQYF. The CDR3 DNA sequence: TGTGCCAGCAGCCGGGCCCCGGACAGAGATTGGGGGGGGCAGTACTTC.

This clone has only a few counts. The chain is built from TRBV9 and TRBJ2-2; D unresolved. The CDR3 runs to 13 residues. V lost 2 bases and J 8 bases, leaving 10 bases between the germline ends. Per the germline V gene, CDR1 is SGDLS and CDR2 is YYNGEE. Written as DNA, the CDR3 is TGTGCCAGCAGCGTTGGAGTTCCTGGGGAGCTGTTTTTT. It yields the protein CASSVGVPGELFF.

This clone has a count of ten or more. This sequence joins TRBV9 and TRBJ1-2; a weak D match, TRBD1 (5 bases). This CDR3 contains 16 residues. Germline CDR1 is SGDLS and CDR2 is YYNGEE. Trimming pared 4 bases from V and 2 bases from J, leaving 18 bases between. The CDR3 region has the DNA TGTGCCAGCAGCCCCCAGGGAGGGGCAACGAACTATGGCTACACCTTC. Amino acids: CASSPQGGATNYGYTF.

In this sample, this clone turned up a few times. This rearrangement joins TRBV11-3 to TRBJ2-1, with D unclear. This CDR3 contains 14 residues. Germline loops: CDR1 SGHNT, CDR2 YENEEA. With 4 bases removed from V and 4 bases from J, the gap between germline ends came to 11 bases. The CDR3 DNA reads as TGTGCCAGCAGCTCAATGGGCGGTTACAATGAGCAGTTCTTC. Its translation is CASSSMGGYNEQFF.

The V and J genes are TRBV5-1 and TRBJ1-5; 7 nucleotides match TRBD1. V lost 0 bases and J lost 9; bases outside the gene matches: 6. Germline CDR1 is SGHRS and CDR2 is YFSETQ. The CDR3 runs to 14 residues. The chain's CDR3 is CASSLEGQVSPQHF. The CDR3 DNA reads TGCGCCAGCAGCTTGGAAGGACAGGTCTCGCCCCAGCATTTT. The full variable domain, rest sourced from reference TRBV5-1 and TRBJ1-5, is KAGVTQTPRYLIKTRGQQVTLSCSPISGHRSVSWYQQTPGQGLQFLFEYFSETQRNKGNFPGRFSGRQFSNSRSEMNVSTLELGDSALYLCASSLEGQVSPQHFGDGTRLSIL.

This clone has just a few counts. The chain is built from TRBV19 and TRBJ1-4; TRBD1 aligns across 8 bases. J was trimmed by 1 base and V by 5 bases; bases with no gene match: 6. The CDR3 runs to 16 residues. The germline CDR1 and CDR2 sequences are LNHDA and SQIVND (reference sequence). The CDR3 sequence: CASSSGQGETNEKLFF. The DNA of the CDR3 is TGTGCCAGTAGTTCCGGACAGGGTGAAACTAATGAAAAACTGTTTTTT.

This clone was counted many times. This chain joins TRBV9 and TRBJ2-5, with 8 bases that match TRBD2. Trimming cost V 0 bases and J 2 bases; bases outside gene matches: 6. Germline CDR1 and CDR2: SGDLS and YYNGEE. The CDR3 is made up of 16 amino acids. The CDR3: CASSVDGGGLQETQYF. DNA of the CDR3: TGTGCCAGCAGCGTAGATGGCGGGGGGTTACAAGAGACCCAGTACTTC. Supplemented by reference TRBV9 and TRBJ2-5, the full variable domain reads DSGVTQTPKHLITATGQRVTLRCSPRSGDLSVYWYQQSLDQGLQFLIQYYNGEERAKGNILERFSAQQFPDLHSELNLSSLELGDSALYFCASSVDGGGLQETQYFGPGTRLLVL.

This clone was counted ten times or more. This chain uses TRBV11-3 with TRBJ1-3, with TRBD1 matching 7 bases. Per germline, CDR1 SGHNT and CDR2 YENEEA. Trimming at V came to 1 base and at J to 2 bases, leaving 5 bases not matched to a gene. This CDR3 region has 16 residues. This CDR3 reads CASSLGRTGAGNTIYF. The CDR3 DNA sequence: TGTGCCAGCAGCTTAGGGCGGACAGGAGCTGGAAACACCATATATTTT. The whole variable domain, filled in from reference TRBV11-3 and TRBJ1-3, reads EAGVVQSPRYKIIEKKQPVAFWCNPISGHNTLYWYLQNLGQGPELLIRYENEEAVDDSQLPKDRFSAERLKGVDSTLKIQPAELGDSAVYLCASSLGRTGAGNTIYFGEGSWLTVV.

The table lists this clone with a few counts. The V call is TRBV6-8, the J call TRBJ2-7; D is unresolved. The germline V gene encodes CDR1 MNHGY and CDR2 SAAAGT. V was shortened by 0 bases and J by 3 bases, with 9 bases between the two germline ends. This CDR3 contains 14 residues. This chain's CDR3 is CASSYSRAYYEQYF. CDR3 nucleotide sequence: TGTGCCAGCAGTTACTCTCGCGCATACTACGAGCAGTACTTC.

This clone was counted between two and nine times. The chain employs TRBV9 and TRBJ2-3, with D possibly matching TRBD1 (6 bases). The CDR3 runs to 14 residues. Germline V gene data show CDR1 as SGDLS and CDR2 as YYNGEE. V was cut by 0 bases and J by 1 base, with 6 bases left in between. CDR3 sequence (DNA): TGTGCCAGCAGCGTAGAGGGGGGCACAGATACGCAGTATTTT. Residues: CASSVEGGTDTQYF.

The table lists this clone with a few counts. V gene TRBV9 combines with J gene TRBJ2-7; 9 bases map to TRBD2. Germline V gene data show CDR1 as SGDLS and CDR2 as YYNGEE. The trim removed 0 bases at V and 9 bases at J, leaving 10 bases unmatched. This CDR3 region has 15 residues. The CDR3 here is CASSVDIERGAMQYF. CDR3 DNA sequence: TGTGCCAGCAGCGTAGATATAGAGCGGGGGGCTATGCAGTACTTC. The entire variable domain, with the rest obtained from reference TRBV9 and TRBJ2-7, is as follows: DSGVTQTPKHLITATGQRVTLRCSPRSGDLSVYWYQQSLDQGLQFLIQYYNGEERAKGNILERFSAQQFPDLHSELNLSSLELGDSALYFCASSVDIERGAMQYFGPGTRLTVT.

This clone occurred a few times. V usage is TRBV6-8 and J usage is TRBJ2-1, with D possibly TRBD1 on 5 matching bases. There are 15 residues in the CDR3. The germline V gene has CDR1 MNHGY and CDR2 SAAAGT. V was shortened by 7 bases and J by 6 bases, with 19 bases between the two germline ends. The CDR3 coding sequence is TGTGCCAGCAAACCAACTCAGGGTCTCGGCAATGAGCAGTTCTTC. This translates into CASKPTQGLGNEQFF.

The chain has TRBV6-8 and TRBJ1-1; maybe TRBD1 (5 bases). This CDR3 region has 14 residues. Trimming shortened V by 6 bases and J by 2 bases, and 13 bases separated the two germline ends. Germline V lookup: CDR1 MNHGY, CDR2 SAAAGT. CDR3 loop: CASSRGEGNTEAFF. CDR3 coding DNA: TGTGCCAGCAGCCGGGGGGAGGGAAACACTGAAGCTTTCTTT.